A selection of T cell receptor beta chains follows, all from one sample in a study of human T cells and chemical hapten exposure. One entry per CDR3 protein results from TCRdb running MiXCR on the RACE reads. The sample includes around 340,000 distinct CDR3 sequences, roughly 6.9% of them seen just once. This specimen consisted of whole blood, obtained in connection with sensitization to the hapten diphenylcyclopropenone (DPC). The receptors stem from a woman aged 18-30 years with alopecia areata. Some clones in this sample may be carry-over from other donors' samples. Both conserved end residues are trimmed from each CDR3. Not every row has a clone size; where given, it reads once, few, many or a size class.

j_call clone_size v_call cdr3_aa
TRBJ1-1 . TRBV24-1 ATSRSRGNTEAF
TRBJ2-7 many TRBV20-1 SAPHGRDEQY
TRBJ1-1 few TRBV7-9 ASSLTTTGTEAF
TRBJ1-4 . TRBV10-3 AISEGQGREKLF
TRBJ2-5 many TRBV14 ASSQAWTQY
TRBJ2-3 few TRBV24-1 ATSDAQGRTDTQY
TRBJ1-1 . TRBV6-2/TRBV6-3 ASSFLQRGTEAF
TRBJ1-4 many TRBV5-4 ASSSNEKLF
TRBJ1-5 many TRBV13 AETGSAYSNQPQH
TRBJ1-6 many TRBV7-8 ASSLGQGGSPLH
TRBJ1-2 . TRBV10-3 AIGQRYGYT
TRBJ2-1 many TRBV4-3 ASSQDTLGSYNEQF
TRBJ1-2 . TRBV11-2 ASSLGGRAYGYT
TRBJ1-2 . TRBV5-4 ASSRSLRQENNYGYT
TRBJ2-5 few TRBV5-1 ASRIQLAGGQETQY
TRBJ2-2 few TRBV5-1 ASSQQGAVFTGELF
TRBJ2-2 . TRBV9 ASSVATGEYTGELF
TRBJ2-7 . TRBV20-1 SAREGLLSYEQY
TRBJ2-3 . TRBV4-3 ASSQVSGGRGTQY
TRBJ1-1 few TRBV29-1 SALAGPEAF
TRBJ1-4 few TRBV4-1 ASSQVPGRINEKLF
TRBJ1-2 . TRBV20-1 SASPLDRGGYGYT
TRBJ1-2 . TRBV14 ASSQDTWQNYGYT
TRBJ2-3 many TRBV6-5 ASSMSGFSTDTQY
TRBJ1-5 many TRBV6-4 ASSEGLGQPQH